The next 24 T cell receptor beta chains were all read from a single sample in a study of molecular identifiers for immune sequencing clone quantification. One entry per CDR3 protein, called by TCRdb with MiXCR from the PCR reads. The sample lists around 460,000 distinct CDR3 sequences; about 20% were seen once. The sequenced sample consisted of naive CD8+ T cells from blood, with Jurkat cell RNA spiked in. The subset: FACS-sorted CD8+CD4-CCR7+CD45RA+ naive T cells. The origin of the receptors is a human donor in good health. Some libraries in this study had Jurkat cell RNA spiked in.

This clonotype was seen more than once but under ten times. This sequence joins TRBV12-3 or TRBV12-4 and TRBJ2-7; the D gene is possibly TRBD2 (5 bases). This CDR3 spans 15 amino acids. The V gene lost 4 bases and the J gene lost 3 bases, with 16 bases spanning the gap. Here the CDR3 DNA reads TGTGCCAGCAGTTCCAACGCCGGGGTAAGCTACGAGCAGTACTTC. Its protein is CASSSNAGVSYEQYF.

The chain is built from TRBV7-6 and TRBJ2-7, with 11 nucleotides matching TRBD2. V lost 5 bases, J lost 5 bases, and 8 bases stayed unmatched. Per germline, CDR1 SGHVS and CDR2 FNYEAQ. The CDR3 is 15 amino acids. The CDR3 bases are TGTGCCAGCAGCCTATCCCTAGCGGGGGGTAACGAGCAGTACTTC. This translates into CASSLSLAGGNEQYF.

The V and J genes are TRBV4-1 and TRBJ2-2; no firm D call. The CDR3 contains 16 residues. The germline V gene encodes CDR1 MGHRA and CDR2 YSYEKL. V gave up 3 bases and J gave up 0 bases, with 11 bases separating them. The DNA for the CDR3 is TGCGCCAGCAGCCATTACCCCAGATCGAACACCGGGGAGCTGTTTTTT. The encoded protein is CASSHYPRSNTGELFF.

This clonotype was seen repeatedly, ten times or more. The V call is TRBV29-1, the J call TRBJ2-7, with 10 bases that match TRBD1. Germline CDR1 SQVTM, CDR2 ANQGSEA. CDR3 size: 13 residues. V lost 6 bases, J lost 5 bases, and 7 bases stayed unmatched. CDR3 bases: TGCAGCGTCGTCGGGGACAGGGGTAACGAGCAGTACTTC. Translated: CSVVGDRGNEQYF.

This clonotype was seen a few times. The chain joins TRBV19 to TRBJ2-5; either TRBD1 or TRBD2 may supply D (6 bases each). This CDR3 spans 17 amino acids. Germline CDR1 reads LNHDA; CDR2 reads SQIVND (reference sequence). With 1 base removed from V and 2 bases from J, the gap between germline ends came to 17 bases. Written as DNA, the CDR3 is TGTGCCAGTAGTATAGTTGGGGGGCCTCCCTTACAAGAGACCCAGTACTTC. Residues: CASSIVGGPPLQETQYF.

This clonotype was counted a few times. The chain has TRBV6-4 and TRBJ1-5; D is unresolved. Germline assignment: CDR1 MRHNA and CDR2 SNTAGT. The ends were cut back, 2 bases at V and 5 bases at J, with 7 bases in the middle. The CDR3 is 13 residues long. CDR3 nucleotides: TGTGCCAGCAGTGACGGTCCCCATCAGCCCCAGCATTTT. This translates into CASSDGPHQPQHF.

Many counts were recorded for this clonotype. The chain employs TRBV7-9 and TRBJ1-1, with 9 bases fitting TRBD1. Germline V gene sequence: CDR1 SEHNR, CDR2 FQNEAQ (reference sequence). V was pared by 5 bases and J by 0 bases, with 4 bases of the junction left unmatched. This CDR3 contains 15 residues. CDR3: CASSLGQGVNTEAFF. The CDR3 DNA follows: TGTGCCAGCAGCCTGGGACAGGGAGTGAACACTGAAGCTTTCTTT.

The chain joins TRBV29-1 to TRBJ2-1, with no clear D. The CDR3 sequence is 14 residues long. The V gene lost 3 bases and the J gene lost 0 bases, with 9 bases spanning the gap. Germline CDR1 and CDR2: SQVTM and ANQGSEA. Here the CDR3 reads CSVDFENSYNEQFF. In nucleotides, the CDR3 is TGCAGCGTTGATTTCGAGAACTCCTACAATGAGCAGTTCTTC.

This clonotype was seen repeatedly, ten times or more. V usage is TRBV5-4 and J usage is TRBJ2-7; D assignment may be TRBD1 or TRBD2 (5 bases each). Germline V CDR1 and CDR2: SGHNT, YYREEE (reference sequence). Trimming left V 5 bases short and J 3 bases short, with 12 bases between. This CDR3 has 13 amino acids. In DNA, the CDR3 is TGTGCCAGCAGTAGGGGAGAAAGCTACGAGCAGTACTTC. Translating it yields CASSRGESYEQYF. Complete variable domain (other parts from reference TRBV5-4 and TRBJ2-7): ETGVTQSPTHLIKTRGQQVTLRCSSQSGHNTVSWYQQALGQGPQFIFQYYREEENGRGNFPPRFSGLQFPNYSSELNVNALELDDSALYLCASSRGESYEQYFGPGTRLTVT.

This clonotype was picked up many times. V is TRBV9 and J is TRBJ2-5; D is possibly TRBD2 (5 bases). This CDR3 contains 13 residues. V was trimmed by 0 bases and J by 5 bases, leaving 8 bases between them. Germline V CDR1 and CDR2: SGDLS, YYNGEE. CDR3 residues: CASSVDGGETQYF. The CDR3 DNA reads as TGTGCCAGCAGCGTAGACGGAGGCGAGACCCAGTACTTC.

The V call is TRBV6-5, the J call TRBJ2-1, with TRBD2 matching 10 bases. The CDR3 length is 13 residues. CDR1 and CDR2 (germline): MNHEY, SVGAGI. The V gene end was trimmed by 6 bases and the J gene end by 8 bases; junction bases not matched to a gene: 4. The CDR3 is CASSPSGSYEQFF. In DNA, the CDR3 is TGTGCCAGCAGCCCTAGCGGGAGCTATGAGCAGTTCTTC.

This clonotype was counted a few times. The rearrangement joins TRBV5-4 to TRBJ1-3; D not certain. Germline lookup yields CDR1 SGHNT and CDR2 YYREEE (reference sequence). This CDR3 has 16 residues. V lost 4 bases and J 0 bases, leaving 14 bases between the germline ends. The CDR3 region has the DNA TGTGCCAGCAGCCACCGAGGAGAATTCTCTGGAAACACCATATATTTT. Translation gives CASSHRGEFSGNTIYF. Variable domain in full (rest from reference TRBV5-4 and TRBJ1-3): ETGVTQSPTHLIKTRGQQVTLRCSSQSGHNTVSWYQQALGQGPQFIFQYYREEENGRGNFPPRFSGLQFPNYSSELNVNALELDDSALYLCASSHRGEFSGNTIYFGEGSWLTVV.

This clonotype was recorded many times. This chain links TRBV11-2 with TRBJ2-1; D remains ambiguous. Trimming shortened V by 5 bases and J by 9 bases, and 14 bases separated the two germline ends. CDR3 length equals 13 residues. Germline CDR1 and CDR2: SGHAT and FQNNGV. The CDR3 spells CASSPENSGEQFF. CDR3 DNA: TGTGCCAGCAGCCCGGAGAACTCTGGTGAGCAGTTCTTC.

On this clonotype: Given the absence of the conserved phenylalanine or tryptophan at the CDR3 end, a read error is likely. The V gene is TRBV6-2 or TRBV6-3, the J gene TRBJ2-5, with 10 bases matching TRBD2. Germline CDR1 reads MNHEY; CDR2 reads SVGEGT. J lost 4 bases, V lost 2 bases, and 16 bases had no gene match. This CDR3 comprises 19 residues. The CDR3, as DNA: TGTGCCAGCAGTTACCAGCGGGAGGGCGCCAGCCGTTTTCTAGAGACCCAGTACTAC. This translates into CASSYQREGASRFLETQYY.

The chain combines TRBV12-3 or TRBV12-4 with TRBJ2-1; TRBD1 is a possible D gene (5 bases). V lost 5 bases and J 12 bases, leaving 14 bases between the germline ends. The length of the CDR3 is 12 residues. The CDR3 bases are TGTGCCAGCAGTCTTACTCCCAGGGCGCAGTTCTTC. Protein product: CASSLTPRAQFF.

The rearrangement links TRBV18 to TRBJ2-3, with D perhaps TRBD1 (6 bases). V gave up 3 bases and J gave up 2 bases, with 9 bases separating them. This CDR3 region has 14 residues. CDR1 is KGHSH and CDR2 is LQKENI in the germline V gene. This chain's CDR3 is CASSPRDNTDTQYF. As DNA, the CDR3 is TGTGCCAGCTCACCGAGGGACAACACAGATACGCAGTATTTT. Complete variable domain (other parts from reference TRBV18 and TRBJ2-3): NAGVMQNPRHLVRRRGQEARLRCSPMKGHSHVYWYRQLPEEGLKFMVYLQKENIIDESGMPKERFSAEFPKEGPSILRIQQVVRGDSAAYFCASSPRDNTDTQYFGPGTRLTVL.

This clonotype was detected ten times or more. The chain has TRBV12-3 or TRBV12-4 and TRBJ2-1; TRBD2 matches at 8 bases. Trimming at V came to 5 bases and at J to 6 bases, leaving 3 bases not matched to a gene. This CDR3 is 13 amino acids long. CDR3 sequence (DNA): TGTGCCAGCAGTCCCGGGACTAGCAATGAGCAGTTCTTC. It encodes CASSPGTSNEQFF.

The V call is TRBV19, the J call TRBJ1-3; a weak D match, TRBD1 (5 bases). This CDR3 has 17 residues. Germline V gene data show CDR1 as LNHDA and CDR2 as SQIVND (reference sequence). V lost 3 bases and J lost 0, with 15 bases in between. As DNA, the CDR3 is TGTGCCAGTAGTATTCGGTTCTGGACAAGCTCTGGAAACACCATATATTTT. Its protein product is CASSIRFWTSSGNTIYF.

This clonotype was counted a few times. The CDR3 nucleotides are TGTGCCTGGAGTGCTGGGCCTGCGGCTGAAGCTTTCTTT. This sequence encodes CAWSAGPAAEAFF. This rearrangement joins TRBV30 to TRBJ1-1; no firm D call. The CDR3 covers 13 residues. Germline V gene data show CDR1 as GTSNPN and CDR2 as SVGIG (reference sequence). The ends were cut back, 1 base at V and 6 bases at J, with 12 bases in the middle. The variable domain in full, with the rest retrieved from reference TRBV30 and TRBJ1-1, is SQTIHQWPATLVQPVGSPLSLECTVEGTSNPNLYWYRQAAGRGLQLLFYSVGIGQISSEVPQNLSASRPQDRQFILSSKKLLLSDSGFYLCAWSAGPAAEAFFGQGTRLTVV.

J is TRBJ2-5 and V is TRBV12-3 or TRBV12-4, with TRBD2 identical over 7 bases. The CDR3 is 14 amino acids. V lost 3 bases, J lost 3 bases, and 4 bases stayed unmatched. CDR3 region: CASSFGGLKETQYF. The DNA for the CDR3 is TGTGCCAGCAGTTTCGGGGGGTTGAAAGAGACCCAGTACTTC.

This clonotype turned up a few times. V is TRBV30 and J is TRBJ2-2; no clear D gene. Trimming stripped 0 bases from V and 4 bases from J, with 9 bases between. This CDR3 spans 14 amino acids. Germline V gene sequence: CDR1 GTSNPN, CDR2 SVGIG (reference sequence). CDR3 protein: CAWSVGLVTGELFF. The DNA for the CDR3 is TGTGCCTGGAGTGTAGGTCTGGTCACCGGGGAGCTGTTTTTT.

This clonotype has at least ten counts. V is TRBV7-9 and J is TRBJ2-3; D gene uncertain. The CDR3 runs 12 residues. CDR1 is SEHNR, CDR2 FQNEAQ, per germline (reference sequence). V shed 5 bases and J shed 4 bases, with 7 bases lying between them. CDR3 bases: TGTGCCAGCAGCCGGTGGGCAGATACGCAGTATTTT. This encodes CASSRWADTQYF.

This clonotype came up a few times. The genes are TRBV19 and TRBJ1-5; TRBD1 matches at 7 bases. The length of the CDR3 is 13 residues. Trimming at V came to 5 bases and at J to 7 bases, leaving 5 bases not matched to a gene. Per the germline V gene, CDR1 is LNHDA and CDR2 is SQIVND (reference sequence). The CDR3 reads CASSQQGLQPQHF. The CDR3 region has the DNA TGTGCCAGTAGTCAACAGGGGTTACAGCCCCAGCATTTT. Using reference TRBV19 and TRBJ1-5 for the parts outside the CDR3, the full variable domain is DGGITQSPKYLFRKEGQNVTLSCEQNLNHDAMYWYRQDPGQGLRLIYYSQIVNDFQKGDIAEGYSVSREKKESFPLTVTSAQKNPTAFYLCASSQQGLQPQHFGDGTRLSIL.

Only a few counts were recorded for this clonotype. A much larger clonotype is one base distant, so this may be a read error. The chain carries TRBV7-9 and TRBJ2-3; D is undetermined. The CDR3 is 17 amino acids. Germline lookup yields CDR1 SEHNR and CDR2 FQNEAQ (reference sequence). The chain's CDR3 is CAGSAYLITSSTDTQYF. CDR3 bases: TGTGCCGGCAGCGCCTACCTCATAACCTCTAGCACAGATACGCAGTATTTT. Using reference TRBV7-9 and TRBJ2-3 for the parts outside the CDR3, the full variable domain is DTGVSQNPRHKITKRGQNVTFRCDPISEHNRLYWYRQTLGQGPEFLTYFQNEAQLEKSRLLSDRFSAERPKGSFSTLEIQRTEQGDSAMYLCAGSAYLITSSTDTQYFGPGTRLTVL.